Listed below are T cell receptor beta chains from one sample, sequenced in a study of cytomegalovirus exposure and HLA in healthy donors. Here immunoSEQ multiplex PCR was the method, and the copy in TCRdb shows in-frame clones only, minus some. The sample records roughly 180,000 clones, 82% being singletons. Sequences were obtained from PBMCs. The source is a male donor in good health and CMV-seronegative. Each CDR3 is given without its conserved first and last residue.

v_call cdr3_aa
TRBV25-1 ASSGSIGTGGFTGELF
TRBV6-1 ASSPWTEVGGELF
TRBV5-1 ASSLDSGNTDTQY
TRBV5-1 ASSLTGHSNQPQH
TRBV15 ATSSAGQGMSEAF
TRBV27 ASSSIRGQGAYEQY
TRBV7-3 ASSHNNDNEQF
TRBV5-6 ASSQVDGGGSYEQY
TRBV27 ASSLGRDYGYT
TRBV6-5 ASSFRLLDREGEQY
TRBV19 ATQGAGETQY
TRBV30 AWAGQGIQPQH
TRBV6-4 ASGATSDTGELF
TRBV7-8 ASSLRAGGVDGTQY
TRBV4-1 ASSQREAGSETQY
TRBV7-9 SSSLFVSGDRNTEAF
TRBV28 ASSPQGGSQPQH
TRBV5-4 ASSQGQENQPQH
TRBV5-4 ASSLWQGLYGYT
TRBV2 ASSPGLFDEQY
TRBV4-1 ASSQVQSTGELF
TRBV6-4 ASSGPLSGELF
TRBV18 ASSRGTVSQPQH
TRBV5-1 ASSLANRADTQY
TRBV9 ASSGRDIGTGELF
TRBV11-1 ASSESNTDTQY
TRBV18 ASSPKIQGLETQY
TRBV6-1 ASSEFLASGGSSYNEQF
TRBV11-2 ASNNRGAATDTQY
TRBV7-9 SSSLDTVPQH
TRBV5-6 ASSSTDPLYGYT
TRBV5-1 ASSGGQGAEDTQY
TRBV6-1 ASSKNPSQETQY
TRBV7-2 ASSRGTVSYEQY
TRBV7-9 ASSPRGLYNEQF
TRBV7-9 SSSLQGGGYT
TRBV19 ASSPGLAGGTEELF
TRBV19 ASSIERDTQY
TRBV25-1 ASSPTRPFNEKLF
TRBV2 ASSERWQETQY
TRBV19 ASIPGGRVNEQF